This TCR beta chain was sequenced in a study of Tregs in tolerant kidney transplant recipients. Overall study results and limits: Expanding Tregs on activated donor B cells appeared to best identify donor-specific TCRbeta clones.

Sequenced by immunoSEQ multiplex PCR; TCRdb stores in-frame clones only, minus some. The sample consists of about 240,000 clones, about 86% of them appearing once. Of note for this clone: Its antigen is still unknown.

Sequenced: CD4+ T cells from blood. The source is a human donor in good health.

CDR3 sequence (DNA): TGTGCCAGCAGCTTACGGGGGACTAGACTAGCGGGCACCGGGGAGCTGTTTTTT. Its protein is CASSLRGTRLAGTGELFF. The gene calls are TRBV11-2 and TRBJ2-2; 10 bases are shared with TRBD2. V lost 2 bases and J lost 4; bases outside the gene matches: 10. Germline values: CDR1 SGHAT, CDR2 FQNNGV. This CDR3 has 18 amino acids.